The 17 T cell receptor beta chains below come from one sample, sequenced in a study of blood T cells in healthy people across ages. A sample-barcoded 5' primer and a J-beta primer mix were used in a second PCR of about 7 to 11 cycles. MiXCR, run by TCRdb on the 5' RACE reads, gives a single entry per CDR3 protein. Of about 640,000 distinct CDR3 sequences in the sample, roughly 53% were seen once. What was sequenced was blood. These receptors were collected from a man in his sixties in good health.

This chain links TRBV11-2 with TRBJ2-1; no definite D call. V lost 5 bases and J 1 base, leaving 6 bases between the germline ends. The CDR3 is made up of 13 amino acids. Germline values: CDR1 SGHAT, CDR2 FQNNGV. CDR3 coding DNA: TGTGCCAGCAGCCGACCTTCCTACAATGAGCAGTTCTTC. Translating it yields CASSRPSYNEQFF.

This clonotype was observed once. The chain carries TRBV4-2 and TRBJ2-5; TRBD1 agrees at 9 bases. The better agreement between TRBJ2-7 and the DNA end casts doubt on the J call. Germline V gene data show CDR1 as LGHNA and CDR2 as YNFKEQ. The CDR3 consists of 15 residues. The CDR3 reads CASSQRTGDYFEQYF. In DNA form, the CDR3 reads TGTGCCAGCAGCCAAAGGACAGGGGACTACTTCGAGCAGTACTTC.

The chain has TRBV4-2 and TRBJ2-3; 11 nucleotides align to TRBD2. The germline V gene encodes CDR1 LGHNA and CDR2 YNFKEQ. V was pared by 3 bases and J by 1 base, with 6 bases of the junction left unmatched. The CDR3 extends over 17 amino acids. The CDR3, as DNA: TGTGCCAGCAGCCAGCAACTACTAGCGGGGGGCACAGATACGCAGTATTTT. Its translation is CASSQQLLAGGTDTQYF.

CDR3 in amino acids: CASTSLLANSYNEQFF. The CDR3 coding sequence is TGTGCCAGCACCTCACTACTAGCGAATTCCTACAATGAGCAGTTCTTC. The V call is TRBV7-9, the J call TRBJ2-1; 7 positions match TRBD2. The V and J ends lost 7 bases and 1 base, in that order; junction bases with no gene match: 10. CDR1 and CDR2 (germline): SEHNR, FQNEAQ (reference sequence). There are 16 residues in the CDR3.

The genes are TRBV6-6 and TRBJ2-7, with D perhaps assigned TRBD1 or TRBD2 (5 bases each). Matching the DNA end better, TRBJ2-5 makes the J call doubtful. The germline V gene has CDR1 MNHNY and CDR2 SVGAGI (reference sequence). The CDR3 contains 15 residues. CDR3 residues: CASSPGARGEETQYF. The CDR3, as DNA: TGTGCCAGCAGTCCCGGGGCCCGGGGCGAAGAGACCCAGTACTTC.

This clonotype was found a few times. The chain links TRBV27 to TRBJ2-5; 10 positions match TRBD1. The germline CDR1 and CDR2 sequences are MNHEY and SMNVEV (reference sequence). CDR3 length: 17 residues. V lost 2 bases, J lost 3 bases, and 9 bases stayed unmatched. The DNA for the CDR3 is TGTGCCAGCAGTTTACGCCCCCGACAGGGGGCTAAAGAGACCCAGTACTTC. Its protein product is CASSLRPRQGAKETQYF.

The CDR3 coding sequence is TGCAGTGCTTCCCCCCGAAGGGGGGCAAGGGAGCAGTTCTTC. It yields the protein CSASPRRGAREQFF. The chain couples TRBV20-1 to TRBJ2-1, with D perhaps assigned TRBD1 or TRBD2 (6 bases each). This CDR3 is 14 amino acids long. The ends were cut back, 5 bases at V and 10 bases at J, with 21 bases in the middle. CDR1 is DFQATT, CDR2 SNEGSKA, per germline (reference sequence).

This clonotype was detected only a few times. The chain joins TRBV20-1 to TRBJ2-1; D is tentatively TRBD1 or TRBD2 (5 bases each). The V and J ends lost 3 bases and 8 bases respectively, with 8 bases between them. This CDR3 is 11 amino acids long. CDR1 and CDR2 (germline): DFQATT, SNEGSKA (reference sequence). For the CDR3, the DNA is TGCAGTGCTAGGGGGGATGATGAGCAGTTCTTC. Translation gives CSARGDDEQFF.

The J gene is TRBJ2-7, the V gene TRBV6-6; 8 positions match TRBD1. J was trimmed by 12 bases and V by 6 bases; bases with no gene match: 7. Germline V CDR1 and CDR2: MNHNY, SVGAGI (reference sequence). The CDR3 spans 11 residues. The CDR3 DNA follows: TGTGCCAGCAGCCTGGACAGGGTGGCGTACTTC. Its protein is CASSLDRVAYF.

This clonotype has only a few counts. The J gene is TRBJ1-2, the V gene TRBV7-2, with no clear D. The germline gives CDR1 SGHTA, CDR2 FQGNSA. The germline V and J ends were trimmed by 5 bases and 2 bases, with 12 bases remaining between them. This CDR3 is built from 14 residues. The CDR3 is CASSPRAQNYGYTF. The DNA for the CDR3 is TGTGCCAGCAGCCCTCGGGCCCAAAACTATGGCTACACCTTC.

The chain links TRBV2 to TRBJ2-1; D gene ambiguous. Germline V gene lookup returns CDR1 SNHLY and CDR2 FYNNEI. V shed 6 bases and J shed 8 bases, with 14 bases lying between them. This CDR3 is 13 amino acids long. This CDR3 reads CASSPTSEDEQFF. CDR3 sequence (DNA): TGTGCCAGCAGCCCCACTTCAGAGGATGAGCAGTTCTTC.

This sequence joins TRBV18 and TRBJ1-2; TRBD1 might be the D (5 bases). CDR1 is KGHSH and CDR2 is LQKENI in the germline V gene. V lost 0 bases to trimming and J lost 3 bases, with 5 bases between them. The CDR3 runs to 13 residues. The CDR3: CASSPPTDYGYTF. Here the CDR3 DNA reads TGTGCCAGCTCACCACCGACAGACTATGGCTACACCTTC.

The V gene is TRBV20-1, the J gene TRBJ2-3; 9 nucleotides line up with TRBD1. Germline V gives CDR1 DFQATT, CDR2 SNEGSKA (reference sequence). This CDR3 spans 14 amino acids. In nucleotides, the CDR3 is TGCAGAGGACAGGGGAGCATTTTGGCAGATACGCAGTATTTT. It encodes CRGQGSILADTQYF.

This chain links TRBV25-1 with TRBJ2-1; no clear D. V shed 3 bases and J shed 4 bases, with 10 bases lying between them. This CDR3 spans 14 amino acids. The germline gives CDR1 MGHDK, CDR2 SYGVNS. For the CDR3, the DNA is TGTGCCAGCAGTGACCCCGGCTTATACAATGAGCAGTTCTTC. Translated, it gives CASSDPGLYNEQFF.

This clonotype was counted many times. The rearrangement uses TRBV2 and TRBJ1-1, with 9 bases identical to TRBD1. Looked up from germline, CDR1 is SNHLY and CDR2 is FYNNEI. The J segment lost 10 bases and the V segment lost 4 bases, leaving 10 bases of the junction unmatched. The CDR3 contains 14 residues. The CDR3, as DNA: TGTGCCAGCAGTGGGGGACAGGGAGGGAGGAGAGCTTTCTTT. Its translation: CASSGGQGGRRAFF.

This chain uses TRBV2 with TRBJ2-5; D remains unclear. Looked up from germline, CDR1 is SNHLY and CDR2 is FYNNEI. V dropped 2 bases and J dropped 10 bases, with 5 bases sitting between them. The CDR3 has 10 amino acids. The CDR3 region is CASSEYSQYF. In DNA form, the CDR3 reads TGTGCCAGCAGTGAATATAGCCAGTACTTC. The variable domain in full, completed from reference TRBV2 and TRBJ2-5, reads EPEVTQTPSHQVTQMGQEVILRCVPISNHLYFYWYRQILGQKVEFLVSFYNNEISEKSEIFDDQFSVERPDGSNFTLKIRSTKLEDSAMYFCASSEYSQYFGPGTRLLVL.

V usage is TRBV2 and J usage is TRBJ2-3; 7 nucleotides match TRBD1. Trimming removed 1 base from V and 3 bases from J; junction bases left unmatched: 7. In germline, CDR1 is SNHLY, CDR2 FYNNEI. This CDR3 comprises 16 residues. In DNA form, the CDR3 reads TGTGCCAGCAGTGAAGTAAGCACAGGGGTGACAGATACGCAGTATTTT. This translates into CASSEVSTGVTDTQYF.